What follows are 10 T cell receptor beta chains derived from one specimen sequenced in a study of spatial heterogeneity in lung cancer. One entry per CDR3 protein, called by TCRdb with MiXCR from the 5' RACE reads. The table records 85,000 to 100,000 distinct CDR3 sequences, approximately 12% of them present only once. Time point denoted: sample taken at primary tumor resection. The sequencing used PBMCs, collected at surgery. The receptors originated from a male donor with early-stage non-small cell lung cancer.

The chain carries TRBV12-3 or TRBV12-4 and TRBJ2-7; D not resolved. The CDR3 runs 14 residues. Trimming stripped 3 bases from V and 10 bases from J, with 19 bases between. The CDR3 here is CASSLGGVPYGQYF. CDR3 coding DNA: TGTGCCAGCAGTTTGGGCGGAGTACCCTACGGACAGTACTTC.

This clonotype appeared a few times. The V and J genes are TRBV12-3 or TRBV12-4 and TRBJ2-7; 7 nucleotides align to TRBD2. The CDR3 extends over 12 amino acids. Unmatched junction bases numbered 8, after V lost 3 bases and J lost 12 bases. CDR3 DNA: TGTGCCAGCAGTTTGGGACTAAGAAATTGGTACTTC. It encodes CASSLGLRNWYF.

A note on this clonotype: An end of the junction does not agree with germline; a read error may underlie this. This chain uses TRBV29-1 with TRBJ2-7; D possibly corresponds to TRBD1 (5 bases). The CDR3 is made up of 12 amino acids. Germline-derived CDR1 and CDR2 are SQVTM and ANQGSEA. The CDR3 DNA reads TGCGGCGTTGAAGTGACAGACTACGAGCAGTACTTC. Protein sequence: CGVEVTDYEQYF.

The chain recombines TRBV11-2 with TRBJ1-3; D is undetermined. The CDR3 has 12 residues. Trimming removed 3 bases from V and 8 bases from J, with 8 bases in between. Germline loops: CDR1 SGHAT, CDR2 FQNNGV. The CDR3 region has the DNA TGTGCCAGCAGCTTTGGTCGGGACACCATATATTTT. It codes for CASSFGRDTIYF.

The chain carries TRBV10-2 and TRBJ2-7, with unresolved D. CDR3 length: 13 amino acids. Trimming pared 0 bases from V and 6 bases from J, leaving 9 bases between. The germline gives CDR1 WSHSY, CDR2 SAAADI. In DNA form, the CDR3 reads TGCGCCAGCAGTGAGTCTTCGGTCGGCGAGCAGTACTTC. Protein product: CASSESSVGEQYF.

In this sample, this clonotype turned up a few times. In nucleotides, the CDR3 is TGTGCCAGCTCAGTAAAGGGTCAGCCCCAGCATTTT. Its protein product is CASSVKGQPQHF. The gene calls are TRBV18 and TRBJ1-5, with no clear D. V shed 5 bases and J shed 6 bases, with 8 bases lying between them. The CDR3 runs to 12 residues. Looked up from germline, CDR1 is KGHSH and CDR2 is LQKENI. Full variable domain (rest looked up from reference TRBV18 and TRBJ1-5): NAGVMQNPRHLVRRRGQEARLRCSPMKGHSHVYWYRQLPEEGLKFMVYLQKENIIDESGMPKERFSAEFPKEGPSILRIQQVVRGDSAAYFCASSVKGQPQHFGDGTRLSIL.

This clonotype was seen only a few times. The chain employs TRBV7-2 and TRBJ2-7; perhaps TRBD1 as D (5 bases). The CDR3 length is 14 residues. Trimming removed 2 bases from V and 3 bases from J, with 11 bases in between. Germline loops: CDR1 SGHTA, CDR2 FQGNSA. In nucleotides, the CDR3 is TGTGCCAGCAGCTTAAAGCGCGACAGCTACGAGCAGTACTTC. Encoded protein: CASSLKRDSYEQYF.

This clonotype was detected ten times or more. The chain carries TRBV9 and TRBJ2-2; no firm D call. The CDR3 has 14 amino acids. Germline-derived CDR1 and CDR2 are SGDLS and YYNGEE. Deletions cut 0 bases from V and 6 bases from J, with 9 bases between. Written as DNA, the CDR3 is TGTGCCAGCAGCGTAGTGAGCGAATCCGGGGAGCTGTTTTTT. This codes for CASSVVSESGELFF.

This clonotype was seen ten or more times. Here the CDR3 DNA reads TGTGCCAGCAGCGTAGCTGACGGGGGCTCTGGAAACACCATATATTTT. Translation gives CASSVADGGSGNTIYF. V usage is TRBV9 and J usage is TRBJ1-3, with D possibly TRBD1 on 5 matching bases. Deletions cut 0 bases from V and 0 bases from J, with 10 bases between. Germline CDR1 reads SGDLS; CDR2 reads YYNGEE. This CDR3 is built from 16 residues.

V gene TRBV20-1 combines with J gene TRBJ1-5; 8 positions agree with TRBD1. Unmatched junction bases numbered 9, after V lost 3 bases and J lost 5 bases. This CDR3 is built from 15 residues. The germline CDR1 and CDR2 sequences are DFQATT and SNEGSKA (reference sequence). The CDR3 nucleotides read TGCAGTGCTAGGGCCCTTGCAGGGGGCCATCAGCCCCAGCATTTT. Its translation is CSARALAGGHQPQHF.